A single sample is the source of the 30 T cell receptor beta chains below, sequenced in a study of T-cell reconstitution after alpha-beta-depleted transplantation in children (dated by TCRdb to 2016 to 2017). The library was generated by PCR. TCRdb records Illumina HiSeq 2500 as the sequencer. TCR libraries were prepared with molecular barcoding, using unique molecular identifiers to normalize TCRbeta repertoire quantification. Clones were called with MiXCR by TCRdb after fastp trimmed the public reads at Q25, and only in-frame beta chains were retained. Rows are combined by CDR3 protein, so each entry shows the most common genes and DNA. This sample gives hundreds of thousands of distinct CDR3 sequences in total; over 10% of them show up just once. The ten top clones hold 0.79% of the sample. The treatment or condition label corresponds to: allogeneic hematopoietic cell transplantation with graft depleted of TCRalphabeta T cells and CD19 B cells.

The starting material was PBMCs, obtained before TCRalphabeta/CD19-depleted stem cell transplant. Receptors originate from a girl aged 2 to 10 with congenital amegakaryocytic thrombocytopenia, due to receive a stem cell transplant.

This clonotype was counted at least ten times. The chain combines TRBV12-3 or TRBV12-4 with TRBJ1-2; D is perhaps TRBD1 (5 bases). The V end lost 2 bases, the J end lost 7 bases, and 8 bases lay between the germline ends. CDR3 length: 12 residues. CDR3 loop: CASSLIRGGYTF. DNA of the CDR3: TGTGCCAGCAGTTTAATAAGGGGTGGCTACACCTTC.

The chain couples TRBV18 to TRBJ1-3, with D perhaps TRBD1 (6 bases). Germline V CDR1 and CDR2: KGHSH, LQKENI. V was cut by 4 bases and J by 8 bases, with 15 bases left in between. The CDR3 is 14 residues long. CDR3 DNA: TGTGCCAGCTCACGGGACAATGGGGAGGACACCATATATTTT. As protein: CASSRDNGEDTIYF.

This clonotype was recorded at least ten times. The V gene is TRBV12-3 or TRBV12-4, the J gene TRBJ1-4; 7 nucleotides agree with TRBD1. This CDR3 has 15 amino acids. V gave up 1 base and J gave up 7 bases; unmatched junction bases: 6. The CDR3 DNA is TGTGCCAGCAGTTTAGAGGGCAGGGGGAGTGAAAAACTGTTTTTT. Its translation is CASSLEGRGSEKLFF.

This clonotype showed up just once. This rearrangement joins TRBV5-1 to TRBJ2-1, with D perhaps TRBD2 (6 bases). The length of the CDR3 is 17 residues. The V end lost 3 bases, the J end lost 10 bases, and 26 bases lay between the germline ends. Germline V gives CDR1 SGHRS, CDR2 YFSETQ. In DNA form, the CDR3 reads TGCGCCAGCAGCTCTCGGGCGGCCAGCGGGCACGCAAAAGAGCAGTTCTTC. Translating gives CASSSRAASGHAKEQFF.

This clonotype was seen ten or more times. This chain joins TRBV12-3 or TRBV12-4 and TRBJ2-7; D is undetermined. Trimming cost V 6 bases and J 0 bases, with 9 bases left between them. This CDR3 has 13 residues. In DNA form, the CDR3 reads TGTGCCAGCAGCGGACGGTTCTCCTACGAGCAGTACTTC. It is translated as CASSGRFSYEQYF.

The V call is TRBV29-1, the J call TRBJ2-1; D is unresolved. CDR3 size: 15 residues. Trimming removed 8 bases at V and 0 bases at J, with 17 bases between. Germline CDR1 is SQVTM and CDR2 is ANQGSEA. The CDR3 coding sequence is TGCAGCCCCCTTTTGGCGTGGAGCTCCTACAATGAGCAGTTCTTC. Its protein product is CSPLLAWSSYNEQFF.

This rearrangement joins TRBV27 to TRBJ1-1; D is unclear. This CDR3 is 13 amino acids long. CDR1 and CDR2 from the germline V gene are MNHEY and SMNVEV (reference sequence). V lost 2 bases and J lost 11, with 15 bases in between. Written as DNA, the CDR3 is TGTGCCAGCAGTTTAATTGCAAATTGGGTGGCTTTCTTT. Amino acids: CASSLIANWVAFF.

CDR3 sequence: CSVETPGGGETQYF. The DNA of the CDR3 is TGCAGCGTTGAGACCCCTGGGGGTGGGGAGACCCAGTACTTC. The rearrangement uses TRBV29-1 and TRBJ2-5, with D possibly being TRBD1 or TRBD2 (5 bases each). This CDR3 is 14 amino acids long. Germline V gives CDR1 SQVTM, CDR2 ANQGSEA. Trimming pared 3 bases from V and 5 bases from J, leaving 16 bases between. Complete variable domain (other parts from reference TRBV29-1 and TRBJ2-5): SAVISQKPSRDICQRGTSLTIQCQVDSQVTMMFWYRQQPGQSLTLIATANQGSEATYESGFVIDKFPISRPNLTFSTLTVSNMSPEDSSIYLCSVETPGGGETQYFGPGTRLLVL.

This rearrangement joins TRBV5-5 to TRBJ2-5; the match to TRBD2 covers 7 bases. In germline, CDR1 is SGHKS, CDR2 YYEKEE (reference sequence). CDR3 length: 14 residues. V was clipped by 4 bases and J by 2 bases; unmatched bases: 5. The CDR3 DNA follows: TGTGCCAGCAGCCGGCCTAGCGGACAAGAGACCCAGTACTTC. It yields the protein CASSRPSGQETQYF.

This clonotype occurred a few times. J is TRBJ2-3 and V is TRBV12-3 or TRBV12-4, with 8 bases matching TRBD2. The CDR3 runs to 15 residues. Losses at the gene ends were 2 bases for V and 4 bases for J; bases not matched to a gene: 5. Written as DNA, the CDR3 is TGTGCCAGCAGTTTATTTCCGCGGGAGGCAGATACGCAGTATTTT. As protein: CASSLFPREADTQYF.

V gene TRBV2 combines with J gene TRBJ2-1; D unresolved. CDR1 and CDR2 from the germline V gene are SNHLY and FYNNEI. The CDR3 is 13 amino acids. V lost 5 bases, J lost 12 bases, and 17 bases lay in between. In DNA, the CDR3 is TGTGCCAGCAGTTCGGGTCCTCTCCTGGGGCAGTTCTTC. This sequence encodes CASSSGPLLGQFF.

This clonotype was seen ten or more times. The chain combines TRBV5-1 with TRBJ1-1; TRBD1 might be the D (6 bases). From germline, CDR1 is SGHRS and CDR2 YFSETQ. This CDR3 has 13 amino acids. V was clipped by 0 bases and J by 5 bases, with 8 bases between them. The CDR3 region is CASSLAGETEAFF. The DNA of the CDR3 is TGCGCCAGCAGCTTGGCAGGGGAGACTGAAGCTTTCTTT.

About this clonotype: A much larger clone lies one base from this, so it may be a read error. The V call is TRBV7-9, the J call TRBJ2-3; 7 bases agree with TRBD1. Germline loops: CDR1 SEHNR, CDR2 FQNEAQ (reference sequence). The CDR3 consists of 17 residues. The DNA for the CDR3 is TGTGCCAGCAGCTTAAAGATGTCGACAGGGAGAGCAGATACGCTGTATTTT. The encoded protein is CASSLKMSTGRADTLYF.

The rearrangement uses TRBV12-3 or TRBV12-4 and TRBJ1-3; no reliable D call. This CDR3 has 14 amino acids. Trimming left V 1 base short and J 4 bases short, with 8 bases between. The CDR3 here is CASSLVPGGNTIYF. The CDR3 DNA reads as TGTGCCAGCAGTTTAGTCCCAGGAGGAAACACCATATATTTT.

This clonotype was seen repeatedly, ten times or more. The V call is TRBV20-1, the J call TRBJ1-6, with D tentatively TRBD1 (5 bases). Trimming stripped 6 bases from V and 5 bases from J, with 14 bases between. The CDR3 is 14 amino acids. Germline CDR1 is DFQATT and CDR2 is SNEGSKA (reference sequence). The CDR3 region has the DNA TGCAGTGCCCGGCTCAGGGTGGATAATTCACCCCTCCACTTT. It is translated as CSARLRVDNSPLHF.

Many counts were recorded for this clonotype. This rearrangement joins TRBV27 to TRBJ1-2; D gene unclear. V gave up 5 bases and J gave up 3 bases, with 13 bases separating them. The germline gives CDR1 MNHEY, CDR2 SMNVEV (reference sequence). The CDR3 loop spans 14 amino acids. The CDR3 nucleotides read TGTGCCAGCAGTCCGGGCATGGAGGACTATGGCTACACCTTC. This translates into CASSPGMEDYGYTF.

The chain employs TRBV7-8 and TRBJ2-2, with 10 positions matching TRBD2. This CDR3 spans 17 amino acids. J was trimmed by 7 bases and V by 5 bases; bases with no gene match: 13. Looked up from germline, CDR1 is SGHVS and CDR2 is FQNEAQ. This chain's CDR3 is CASSMSAGGPGGGELFF. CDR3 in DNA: TGTGCCAGCAGCATGTCAGCGGGAGGGCCCGGGGGCGGGGAGCTGTTTTTT.

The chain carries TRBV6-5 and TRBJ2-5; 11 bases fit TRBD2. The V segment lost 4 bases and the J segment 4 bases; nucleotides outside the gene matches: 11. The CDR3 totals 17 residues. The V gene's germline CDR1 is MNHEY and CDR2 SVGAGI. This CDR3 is CASSWKPVAGGPETQYF. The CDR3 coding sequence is TGTGCCAGCAGTTGGAAACCGGTAGCGGGAGGGCCAGAGACCCAGTACTTC.

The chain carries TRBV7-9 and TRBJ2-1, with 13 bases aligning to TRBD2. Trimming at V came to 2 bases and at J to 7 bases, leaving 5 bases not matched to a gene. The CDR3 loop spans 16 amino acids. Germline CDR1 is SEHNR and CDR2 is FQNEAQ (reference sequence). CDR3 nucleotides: TGTGCCAGCAGCTTACTGGGACTAGCGGGATGGAATGAGCAGTTCTTC. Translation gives CASSLLGLAGWNEQFF. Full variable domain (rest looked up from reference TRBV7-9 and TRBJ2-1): DTGVSQNPRHKITKRGQNVTFRCDPISEHNRLYWYRQTLGQGPEFLTYFQNEAQLEKSRLLSDRFSAERPKGSFSTLEIQRTEQGDSAMYLCASSLLGLAGWNEQFFGPGTRLTVL.

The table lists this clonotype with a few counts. The CDR3 region is CASASQGRDTQYF. The DNA of the CDR3 is TGTGCCAGCGCATCACAGGGCCGGGATACGCAGTATTTT. This sequence joins TRBV11-2 and TRBJ2-3; tentatively, D is TRBD1 (6 bases). The CDR3 totals 13 residues. Germline assignment: CDR1 SGHAT and CDR2 FQNNGV. V lost 8 bases, J lost 6 bases, and 15 bases lay in between.

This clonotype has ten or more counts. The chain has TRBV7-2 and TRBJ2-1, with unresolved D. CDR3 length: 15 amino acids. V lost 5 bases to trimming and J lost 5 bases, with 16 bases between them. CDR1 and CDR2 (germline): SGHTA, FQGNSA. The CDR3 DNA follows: TGTGCCAGCAGCCCGAGCGTGAGTAGCCACAATGAGCAGTTCTTC. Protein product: CASSPSVSSHNEQFF. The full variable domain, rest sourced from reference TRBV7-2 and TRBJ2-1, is GAGVSQSPSNKVTEKGKDVELRCDPISGHTALYWYRQSLGQGLEFLIYFQGNSAPDKSGLPSDRFSAERTGGSVSTLTIQRTQQEDSAVYLCASSPSVSSHNEQFFGPGTRLTVL.

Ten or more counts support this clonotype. The chain's CDR3 is CASFRGAANTGELFF. CDR3 coding DNA: TGTGCCAGTTTCCGGGGGGCCGCGAACACCGGGGAGCTGTTTTTT. This chain uses TRBV12-3 or TRBV12-4 with TRBJ2-2; TRBD2 is a possible D gene (7 bases). The CDR3 has 15 amino acids. V shed 9 bases and J shed 0 bases, with 14 bases lying between them.

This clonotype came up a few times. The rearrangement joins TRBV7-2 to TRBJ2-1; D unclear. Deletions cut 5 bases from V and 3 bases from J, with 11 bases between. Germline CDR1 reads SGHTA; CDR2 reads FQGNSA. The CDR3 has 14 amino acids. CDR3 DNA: TGTGCCAGCAGCCCCACGCCAGGCTACAATGAGCAGTTCTTC. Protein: CASSPTPGYNEQFF.

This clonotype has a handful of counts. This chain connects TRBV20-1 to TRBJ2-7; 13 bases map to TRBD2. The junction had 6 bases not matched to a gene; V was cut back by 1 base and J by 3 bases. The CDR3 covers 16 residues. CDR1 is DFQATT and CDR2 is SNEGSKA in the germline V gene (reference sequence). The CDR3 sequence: CSARGTSGSKVYEQYF. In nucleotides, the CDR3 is TGCAGTGCTAGAGGGACTAGCGGGAGTAAAGTCTACGAGCAGTACTTC.

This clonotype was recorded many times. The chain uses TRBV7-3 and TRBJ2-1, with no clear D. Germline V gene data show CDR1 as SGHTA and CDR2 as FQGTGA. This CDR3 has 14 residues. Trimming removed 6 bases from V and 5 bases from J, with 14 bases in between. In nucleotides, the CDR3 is TGTGCCAGCAGGCCGGGTCCCAATGACAATGAGCAGTTCTTC. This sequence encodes CASRPGPNDNEQFF.

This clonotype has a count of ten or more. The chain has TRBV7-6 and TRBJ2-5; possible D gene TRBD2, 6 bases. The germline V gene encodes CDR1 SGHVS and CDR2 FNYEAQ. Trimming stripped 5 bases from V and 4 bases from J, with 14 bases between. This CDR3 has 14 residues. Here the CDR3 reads CASSATGLSETQYF. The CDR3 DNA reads TGTGCCAGCAGCGCTACAGGACTATCAGAGACCCAGTACTTC.

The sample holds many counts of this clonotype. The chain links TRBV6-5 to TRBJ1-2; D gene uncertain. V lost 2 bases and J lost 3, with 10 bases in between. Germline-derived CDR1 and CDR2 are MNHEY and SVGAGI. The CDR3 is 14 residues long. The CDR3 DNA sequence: TGTGCCAGCAGTTACACCAGGCACTACTATGGCTACACCTTC. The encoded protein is CASSYTRHYYGYTF.

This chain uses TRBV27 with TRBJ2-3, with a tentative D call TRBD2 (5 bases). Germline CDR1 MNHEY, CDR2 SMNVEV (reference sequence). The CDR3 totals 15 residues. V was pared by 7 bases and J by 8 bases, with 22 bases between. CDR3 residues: CASIPTAGGKGTQYF. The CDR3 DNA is TGTGCCAGCATCCCCACCGCCGGAGGCAAGGGTACGCAGTATTTT.

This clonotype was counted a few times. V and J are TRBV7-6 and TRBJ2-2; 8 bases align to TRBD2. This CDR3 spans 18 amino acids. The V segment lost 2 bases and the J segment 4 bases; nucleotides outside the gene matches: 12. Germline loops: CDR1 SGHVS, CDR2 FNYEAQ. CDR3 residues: CASSLNSGSWGSTGELFF. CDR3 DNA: TGTGCCAGCAGCTTAAACAGCGGGAGTTGGGGGAGCACCGGGGAGCTGTTTTTT. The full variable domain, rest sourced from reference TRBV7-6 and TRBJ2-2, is GAGVSQSPRYKVTKRGQDVALRCDPISGHVSLYWYRQALGQGPEFLTYFNYEAQQDKSGLPNDRFSAERPEGSISTLTIQRTEQRDSAMYRCASSLNSGSWGSTGELFFGEGSRLTVL.

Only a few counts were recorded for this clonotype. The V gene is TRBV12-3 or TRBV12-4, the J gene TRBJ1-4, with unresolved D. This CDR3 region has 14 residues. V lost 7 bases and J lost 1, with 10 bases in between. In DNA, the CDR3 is TGTGCCAGCACCCTCGGCGGAACTAATGAAAAACTGTTTTTT. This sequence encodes CASTLGGTNEKLFF.